This T cell receptor beta chain is from a study of blood T cell repertoires in COVID-19. Study-wide context: COVID-19 samples from acute and convalescent phases originated in the United States, Italy and Spain.

In the original analysis: Using reference gene primer amplification, nucleated cell counts were estimated. Repertoires were generated with immunoSEQ multiplex PCR, while TCRdb's copy carries only in-frame clones and drops some. The V and J calls and clone size come from that table; D and trimming were worked out from the DNA. The profile shows 150,000 to 200,000 clones, about 92% of them singletons. This clone was seen a few times. CDR3 length: 14 amino acids. With 7 bases removed from V and 0 bases from J, the gap between germline ends came to 12 bases. CDR1 and CDR2 from the germline V gene are LNHDA and SQIVND (reference sequence).

Sequencing input: peripheral blood. This receptor was obtained from a man between 60 and 70 years old with active or convalescent COVID-19. This chain joins TRBV19 and TRBJ1-2; D not resolved. The CDR3 sequence is CASKEGIANYGYTF. CDR3 nucleotides: TGTGCCAGTAAGGAGGGTATAGCTAACTATGGCTACACCTTC.